Listed below are T cell receptor beta chains from one sample, sequenced in a study of regulatory T cells in long-lasting Graves disease. TCRdb reanalysed the multiplex PCR reads using MiXCR and keeps one entry per CDR3 protein. The repertoire holds a few hundred thousand distinct CDR3 sequences, with approximately 25% as singletons. This specimen consisted of peripheral blood mononuclear cells (PBMCs), obtained when the disease was refractory, from a patient treated with antithyroid drugs. The receptors originated from a middle-aged woman with Graves disease. Both conserved end residues are part of each CDR3. A D gene is named only where the DNA matches it firmly. Rows give clone size only sometimes, using once, few, many, or a class for an expanded clone.

clone_size: -; d_call: -; v_call: TRBV6-1; j_call: TRBJ1-1; cdr3_aa: CTIREVNTEAFF; cdr3_nt: TGTACTATTAGGGAGGTGAACACTGAAGCTTTCTTT
clone_size: few; d_call: -; v_call: TRBV28; j_call: TRBJ2-1; cdr3_aa: CASSLVGGNDEQFF; cdr3_nt: TGTGCCAGCAGTTTAGTAGGCGGCAACGATGAGCAGTTCTTC
clone_size: many; d_call: -; v_call: TRBV28; j_call: TRBJ1-2; cdr3_aa: CASSTQGTSNYGYTF; cdr3_nt: TGTGCCAGCAGTACTCAAGGGACCTCTAACTATGGCTACACCTTC
clone_size: -; d_call: -; v_call: TRBV4-1; j_call: TRBJ1-1; cdr3_aa: CASSQEVTVDEAFF; cdr3_nt: TGCGCCAGCAGCCAAGAAGTGACGGTGGATGAAGCTTTCTTT
clone_size: few; d_call: TRBD2; v_call: TRBV20-1; j_call: TRBJ2-1; cdr3_aa: CSAREPSSLRHIAGGYNEQFF; cdr3_nt: TGCAGTGCTAGGGAACCTTCGAGTCTACGCCATATAGCGGGAGGCTACAATGAGCAGTTCTTC
clone_size: -; d_call: TRBD1; v_call: TRBV2; j_call: TRBJ2-5; cdr3_aa: CASLPGQQETQYF; cdr3_nt: TGTGCCAGCCTCCCGGGACAGCAAGAGACCCAGTACTTC
clone_size: many; d_call: TRBD2; v_call: TRBV12-3/TRBV12-4; j_call: TRBJ2-7; cdr3_aa: CASSLTSGGTYEQYF; cdr3_nt: TGTGCCAGCAGTTTGACTAGCGGGGGAACCTACGAGCAGTACTTC
clone_size: -; d_call: -; v_call: TRBV19; j_call: TRBJ1-1; cdr3_aa: CASSYSAGHPERRAFF; cdr3_nt: TGTGCCAGTAGTTACTCGGCAGGGCATCCAGAAAGACGGGCTTTCTTT
clone_size: many; d_call: -; v_call: TRBV6-1; j_call: TRBJ1-1; cdr3_aa: CASSEAGTRVNTEAFF; cdr3_nt: TGTGCCAGCAGTGAAGCTGGGACTAGAGTGAACACTGAAGCTTTCTTT
clone_size: few; d_call: TRBD2; v_call: TRBV5-1; j_call: TRBJ2-5; cdr3_aa: CASSGNSGSGETQYF; cdr3_nt: TGCGCCAGCAGCGGGAATAGCGGGAGTGGTGAGACCCAGTACTTC
clone_size: many; d_call: -; v_call: TRBV28; j_call: TRBJ1-1; cdr3_aa: CASSLSGYTEAFF; cdr3_nt: TGTGCCAGCAGTTTATCAGGGTACACTGAAGCTTTCTTT
clone_size: few; d_call: -; v_call: TRBV28; j_call: TRBJ1-2; cdr3_aa: CASSPYLGGDYGYTF; cdr3_nt: TGTGCCAGCAGTCCCTATTTAGGGGGAGACTATGGCTACACCTTC
clone_size: many; d_call: TRBD1; v_call: TRBV12-3/TRBV12-4; j_call: TRBJ1-4; cdr3_aa: CASSIRRGQGKLFF; cdr3_nt: TGTGCCAGCAGTATACGCAGGGGGCAAGGGAAACTGTTTTTT
clone_size: few; d_call: -; v_call: TRBV7-8; j_call: TRBJ1-1; cdr3_aa: CASSTHHRAVNTEAFF; cdr3_nt: TGTGCCAGCAGCACGCACCACAGGGCAGTGAACACTGAAGCTTTCTTT
clone_size: -; d_call: -; v_call: TRBV11-2; j_call: TRBJ2-1; cdr3_aa: CASSTSGIPPRGEQFF; cdr3_nt: TGTGCCAGCAGCACATCCGGGATTCCGCCGAGGGGTGAGCAGTTCTTC
clone_size: many; d_call: -; v_call: TRBV28; j_call: TRBJ2-5; cdr3_aa: CASSSPHGGVTQYF; cdr3_nt: TGTGCCAGCAGTTCCCCTCACGGAGGGGTGACCCAGTACTTC
clone_size: -; d_call: -; v_call: TRBV7-9; j_call: TRBJ2-5; cdr3_aa: CASSSQVQETQYF; cdr3_nt: TGTGCCAGCAGCTCGCAGGTTCAAGAGACCCAGTACTTC
clone_size: -; d_call: -; v_call: TRBV11-2; j_call: TRBJ2-7; cdr3_aa: CASTRQTLGYEPYF; cdr3_nt: TGTGCCAGCACTAGACAGACCCTAGGCTACGAGCCGTACTTC
clone_size: -; d_call: -; v_call: TRBV5-1; j_call: TRBJ1-1; cdr3_aa: CASSLAVGNTEAFF; cdr3_nt: TGCGCCAGCAGCTTGGCCGTAGGGAACACTGAAGCTTTCTTT
clone_size: many; d_call: TRBD1; v_call: TRBV2; j_call: TRBJ2-7; cdr3_aa: CASSQGTGGSYEQYF; cdr3_nt: TGTGCCAGCAGTCAGGGGACAGGGGGCAGCTACGAGCAGTACTTC
clone_size: -; d_call: TRBD2; v_call: TRBV12-3/TRBV12-4; j_call: TRBJ2-5; cdr3_aa: CASSRGLGETQYF; cdr3_nt: TGTGCCAGCAGCCGGGGACTAGGGGAGACCCAGTACTTC
clone_size: -; d_call: -; v_call: TRBV6-1; j_call: TRBJ1-1; cdr3_aa: CASSLIQGFPLETEAFF; cdr3_nt: TGTGCCAGCAGCCTCATACAGGGTTTCCCCCTAGAAACTGAAGCTTTCTTT
clone_size: few; d_call: TRBD1; v_call: TRBV19; j_call: TRBJ2-2; cdr3_aa: CASSWDSANTGELFF; cdr3_nt: TGTGCCAGTAGTTGGGACAGCGCGAACACCGGGGAGCTGTTTTTT
clone_size: few; d_call: -; v_call: TRBV20-1; j_call: TRBJ1-4; cdr3_aa: CSARDRPLIDEKLFF; cdr3_nt: TGCAGTGCTCGGGATAGGCCCCTGATAGATGAAAAACTGTTTTTT
clone_size: few; d_call: -; v_call: TRBV25-1; j_call: TRBJ1-5; cdr3_aa: CASSEWGPGNQPQHF; cdr3_nt: TGTGCCAGCAGTGAATGGGGGCCCGGCAATCAGCCCCAGCATTTT
clone_size: many; d_call: TRBD1; v_call: TRBV29-1; j_call: TRBJ2-5; cdr3_aa: CSVAGTDKETQYF; cdr3_nt: TGCAGCGTCGCCGGGACAGACAAAGAGACCCAGTACTTC
clone_size: -; d_call: TRBD2; v_call: TRBV5-1; j_call: TRBJ2-4; cdr3_aa: CASSLGLANDIQYF; cdr3_nt: TGCGCCAGCAGCTTGGGACTAGCGAACGACATTCAGTACTTC
clone_size: few; d_call: TRBD1; v_call: TRBV28; j_call: TRBJ1-5; cdr3_aa: CASSLPRGPISQPQHF; cdr3_nt: TGTGCCAGCAGCCTACCTAGGGGGCCGATTAGCCAGCCCCAGCATTTT
clone_size: many; d_call: -; v_call: TRBV5-1; j_call: TRBJ1-1; cdr3_aa: CASSFTRDTEAFF; cdr3_nt: TGCGCCAGCAGCTTCACGAGGGACACTGAAGCTTTCTTT